The source of this T cell receptor (beta chain) is a study of T cell responses to AZD1222 COVID-19 vaccine. General observations from the study: Females made up more of the donors, who were largely white British, and clonal diversity may have come out too low. No repertoire was sampled before or during the peak T cell response, only after it.

The assay was immunoSEQ multiplex PCR, and TCRdb's table has in-frame clones only and misses some. This sample has approximately 99,000 clones, with about nine tenths found just once. The CDR3 totals 15 residues. Germline CDR1 and CDR2: SEHNR and FQNEAQ (reference sequence). Unmatched junction bases numbered 4, after V lost 5 bases and J lost 1 base. For this clone: What it binds is unknown.

The V call is TRBV7-9, the J call TRBJ1-4, with TRBD1 matching over 7 bases. This specimen consisted of peripheral blood, obtained on day 0 of MenACWY control vaccination. This receptor was taken from an adult in good health. The CDR3 sequence: CASSTGDRTNEKLFF. The CDR3 region has the DNA TGTGCCAGCAGCACCGGGGACAGAACTAATGAAAAACTGTTTTTT.